The sequence of this T cell receptor (beta chain) was determined in a study of blood T cells in healthy people across ages. About the study: When template switching was applied, about one barcoded beta molecule was captured per two T cells.

Samples each yielded at least 5 micrograms of total RNA. General observations from the study: When set beside aged donors, long-lived donors presented more naive CD4+ cells and higher diversity.

This clonotype was found many times. The antigen is undetermined. From germline, CDR1 is SGHTA and CDR2 FQGNSA. CDR3 length: 16 residues. Trimming took 3 bases from V and 0 from J, leaving 13 bases between them. A second PCR of roughly 6 to 12 cycles used a sample-barcoded 5' primer and a J-beta primer mix. Sequencing of every sample gave 3 million or more CDR3-containing paired-end reads. In TCRdb, the 5' RACE reads were re-called with MiXCR into one record per CDR3 protein. The sample shows roughly 790,000 distinct CDR3 sequences, approximately 43% of them seen only once. This TCR was recovered from a woman between 55 and 75 years old in good health. This chain uses TRBV7-2 with TRBJ2-3; D might be TRBD2 (6 bases). The sample taken for sequencing was blood. The CDR3 reads CASSLSGGRSTDTQYF. CDR3 DNA sequence: TGTGCCAGCAGCTTGAGTGGTGGGAGGAGCACAGATACGCAGTATTTT.